The clone carrying this TCR beta chain was counted at least ten times. The antigen remains unidentified. Germline-derived CDR1 and CDR2 are DFQATT and SNEGSKA (reference sequence). V lost 8 bases and J lost 7; bases outside the gene matches: 13. This CDR3 has 14 amino acids. Thyroid surgery had not been preceded by any treatment in any patient. The data were taken from a study of metastatic and nonmetastatic thyroid tumors. Study-wide background: Comparative analysis of repertoires was undertaken across blood and tumor or nodule tissue obtained from malignant and benign thyroid patients. Findings of the study overall: Compared with benign nodules, malignant thyroid tumors were reported to have significantly higher TCR beta diversity in both blood and tumor.

Per the original methods: Built for papillary thyroid cancer, a distant-metastasis classifier drew on CDR3 differences across clinicopathological groups. Via MiXCR, TCRdb re-called the PCR reads. The V and J calls, along with clone size, are taken from TCRdb and not from the paper's own processing. The sample has 30,000 to 35,000 clones; about 16% are singletons. This TCR was recovered from a female donor with papillary thyroid cancer or a benign thyroid nodule (not recorded which). Some clones in this sample may be carry-over from other donors' samples. Sequences were obtained from blood. The rearrangement joins TRBV20-1 to TRBJ2-1; 8 bases match TRBD2. For the CDR3, the DNA is TGCAGTTATCCGGGACTAGGGAACCTGAATGAGCAGTTCTTC. Its translation is CSYPGLGNLNEQFF.